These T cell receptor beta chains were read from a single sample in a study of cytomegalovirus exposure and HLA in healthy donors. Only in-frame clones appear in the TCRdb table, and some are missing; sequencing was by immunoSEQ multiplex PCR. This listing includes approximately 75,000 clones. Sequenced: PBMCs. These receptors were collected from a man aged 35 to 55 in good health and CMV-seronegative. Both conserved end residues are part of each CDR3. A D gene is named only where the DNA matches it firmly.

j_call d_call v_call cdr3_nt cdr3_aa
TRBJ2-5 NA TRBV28 TGTGCCAGCAGTTTATCGGGACAACAGACCCAGTACTTC CASSLSGQQTQYF
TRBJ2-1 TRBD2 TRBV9 TGTGCCAGCAGCGCCAGGACTAGCGACAATGAGCAGTTCTTC CASSARTSDNEQFF
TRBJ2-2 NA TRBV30 TGTGCCTGGAGTGTATCCCCGCGGGTCCACACCGGGGAGCTGTTTTTT CAWSVSPRVHTGELFF
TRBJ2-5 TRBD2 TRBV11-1 TGTGCCAGCAGACGTGGACTAGCCGGACAAGAGACCCAGTACTTC CASRRGLAGQETQYF
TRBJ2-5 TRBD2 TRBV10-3 TGTGCCATCAGTGAGTCTGGGGGGGAAGAGACCCAGTACTTC CAISESGGEETQYF
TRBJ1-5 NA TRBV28 TGTGCCAGCAGTTCCGGGTATCATCAGCCCCAGCATTTT CASSSGYHQPQHF
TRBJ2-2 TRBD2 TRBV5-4 TGTGCCAGCAGCACAAGATTGGGACTAGCGGGAGACACCGGGGAGCTGTTTTTT CASSTRLGLAGDTGELFF
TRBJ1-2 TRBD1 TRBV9 TGTGCCAGCAGCACACAGGGGGCTCAATATGGCTACACCTTC CASSTQGAQYGYTF
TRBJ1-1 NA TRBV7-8 TGTGCCAGCAGGAGAGGGGGGGAGAACACTGAAGCTTTCTTT CASRRGGENTEAFF
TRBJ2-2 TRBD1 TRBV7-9 TGTGCCAGCACCGCGACAGGGGGTACTTCCACCGGGGAGCTGTTTTTT CASTATGGTSTGELFF
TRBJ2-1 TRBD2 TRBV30 TGTGCCTGGAATGCATACCGGGGGAGGGAAGGTGAGCAGTTCTTC CAWNAYRGREGEQFF
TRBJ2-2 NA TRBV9 TGTGCCAGCAGCAACCGAGCGAACACCGGGGAGCTGTTTTTT CASSNRANTGELFF
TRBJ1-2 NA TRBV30 TGTGCCTGGAGTAATGTCGGGGACGGGGGTGGCTACACCTTC CAWSNVGDGGGYTF
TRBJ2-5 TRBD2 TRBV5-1 TGCGCCAGCAGGGGGGGACTAAACCAAGAGACCCAGTACTTC CASRGGLNQETQYF
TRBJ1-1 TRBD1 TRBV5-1 TGCGCCAGCAGCTTGGAGGGGGCCGGCACTGAAGCTTTCTTT CASSLEGAGTEAFF
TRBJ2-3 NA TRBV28 TGTGCCAGCAGTTTAGGGGTTGGTCAGGGCCCAGATACGCAGTATTTT CASSLGVGQGPDTQYF
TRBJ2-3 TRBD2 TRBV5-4 TGTGCCAGCAGCCGCGGGGGGGCCACAGATACGCAGTATTTT CASSRGGATDTQYF
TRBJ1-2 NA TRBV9 TGTGCCAGCAGGGACAGTAATAACTATGGCTACACCTTC CASRDSNNYGYTF
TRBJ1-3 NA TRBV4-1 TGCGCCAGCAGCCTAGGCACAGCAAGAGACACCATATATTTT CASSLGTARDTIYF
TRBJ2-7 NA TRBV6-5 TGTGCCAGCAGTTACGGGCAGGGGGGCCCCTACGAGCAGTACTTC CASSYGQGGPYEQYF
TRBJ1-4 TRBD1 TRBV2 TGTGCCAGCAGTAACCGGGACAGGGGGGGGAAAGAAAAACTGTTTTTT CASSNRDRGGKEKLFF
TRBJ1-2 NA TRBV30 TGTGCCTGGAGAGTGGCCGCTGGTGGCTACACCTTC CAWRVAAGGYTF
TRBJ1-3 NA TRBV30 TGTGCCTGGAGTGTAAAAGCGGGTGGGGGCACCATATATTTT CAWSVKAGGGTIYF
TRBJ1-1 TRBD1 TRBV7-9 TGTGCCAGCAGCTTATCCCGGACAGGGGGCACTGAAGCTTTCTTT CASSLSRTGGTEAFF
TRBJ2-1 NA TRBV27 TGTGCCAGCCGACATACAGGGAACAATGAGCAGTTCTTC CASRHTGNNEQFF
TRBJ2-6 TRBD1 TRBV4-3 TGCGCCAGCAGCCAAGAGGGTTACGGGACAGACAACGTCCTGACTTTC CASSQEGYGTDNVLTF
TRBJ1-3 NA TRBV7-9 TGTGCCAGCAGCTTAGGCGTTTCTGGAAACACCATATATTTT CASSLGVSGNTIYF
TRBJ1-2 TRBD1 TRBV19 TGTGCCAGTATTTCATTGGGACAGTCTAACTATGGCTACACCTTC CASISLGQSNYGYTF
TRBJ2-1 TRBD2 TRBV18 TGTGCCAGCTCACAGCTAGCGGGAGGAAATGAGCAGTTCTTC CASSQLAGGNEQFF
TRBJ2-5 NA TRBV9 TGTGCCAGCAGCGGTAGGCTCGGGGAGACCCAGTACTTC CASSGRLGETQYF
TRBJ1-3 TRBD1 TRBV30 TGTGCCTGGAGTCCGACAGGGCCTGGAAACACCATATATTTT CAWSPTGPGNTIYF
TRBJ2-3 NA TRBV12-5 TGTGCTAGTGGTTCAGACACAGATACGCAGTATTTT CASGSDTDTQYF
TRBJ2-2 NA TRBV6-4 TGTGCCAGCAGTGTAGGGGCCCACACCGGGGAGCTGTTTTTT CASSVGAHTGELFF
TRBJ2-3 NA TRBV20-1 TGCAGTTCATCGGGGAAAGATACGCAGTATTTT CSSSGKDTQYF
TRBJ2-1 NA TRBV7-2 TGTGCCAGCAGCTTAAAACAAGAGGCACGGCAGTTCTTC CASSLKQEARQFF
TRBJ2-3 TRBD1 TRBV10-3 TGTGCCATCAGTGGAAAGGACAGGGGGAGAACAGATACGCAGTATTTT CAISGKDRGRTDTQYF
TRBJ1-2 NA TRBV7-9 TGTGCCAGCAGCTTATTCTCTGGCTACACCTTC CASSLFSGYTF
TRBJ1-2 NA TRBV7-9 TGTGCCAGCAGCTGGTATCGGGAGGGAGCTAACTATGGCTACACCTTC CASSWYREGANYGYTF
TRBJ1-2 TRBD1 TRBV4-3 TGCGCCAGCAGCCAAGATCCGCGGGGGGTAGACAGGGTGGAATACTATGGCTACACCTTC CASSQDPRGVDRVEYYGYTF
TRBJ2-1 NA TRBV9 TGTGCCAGCAGCGTAGCTACAGGGTACAATGAGCAGTTCTTC CASSVATGYNEQFF
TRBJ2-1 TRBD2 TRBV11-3 TGTGCCAGCAGCCTACTAGCGGGAAGCTACAATGAGCAGTTCTTC CASSLLAGSYNEQFF
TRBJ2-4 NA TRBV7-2 TGTGCCAGCAGATCTCAGGGGCGCGGCATTCAGTACTTC CASRSQGRGIQYF
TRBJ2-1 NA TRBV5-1 TGCGCCAGCAGCTTGGACCACAGGGTCGATGAGCAGTTCTTC CASSLDHRVDEQFF
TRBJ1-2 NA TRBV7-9 TGTGCCAGCAGCTTTTCGGGTGGTGGCTACACCTTC CASSFSGGGYTF
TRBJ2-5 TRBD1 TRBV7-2 TGTGCCAGCAGCTTAGGGGACAGTAAGACCCAGTACTTC CASSLGDSKTQYF